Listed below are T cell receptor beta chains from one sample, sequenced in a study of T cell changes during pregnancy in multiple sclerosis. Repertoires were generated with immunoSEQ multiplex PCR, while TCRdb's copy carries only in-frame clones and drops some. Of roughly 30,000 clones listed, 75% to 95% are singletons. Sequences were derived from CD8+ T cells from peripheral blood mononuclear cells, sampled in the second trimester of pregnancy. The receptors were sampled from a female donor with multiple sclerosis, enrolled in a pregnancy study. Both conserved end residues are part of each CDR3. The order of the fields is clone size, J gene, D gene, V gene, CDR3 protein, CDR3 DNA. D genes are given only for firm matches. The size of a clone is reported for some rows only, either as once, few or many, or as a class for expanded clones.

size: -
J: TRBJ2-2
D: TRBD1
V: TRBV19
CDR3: CASRTGYTGELFF
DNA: TGTGCCAGTAGGACAGGGTACACCGGGGAGCTGTTTTTT

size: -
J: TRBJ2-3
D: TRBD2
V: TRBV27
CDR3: CASSRTSGLFADTQYF
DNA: TGTGCCAGCAGTAGGACTAGCGGGCTTTTCGCAGATACGCAGTATTTT

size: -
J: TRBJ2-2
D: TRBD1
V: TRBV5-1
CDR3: CASSLGQGADTGELFF
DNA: TGCGCCAGCAGCTTGGGACAGGGGGCGGACACCGGGGAGCTGTTTTTT

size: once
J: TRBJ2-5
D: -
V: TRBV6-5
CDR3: CASSSRIGATQYF
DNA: TGTGCCAGCAGTTCCCGGATAGGAGCGACCCAGTACTTC

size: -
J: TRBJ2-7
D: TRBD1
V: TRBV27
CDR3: CASSLSGTGGGRQYF
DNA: TGTGCCAGCAGTTTATCGGGGACAGGGGGCGGGCGGCAGTACTTC

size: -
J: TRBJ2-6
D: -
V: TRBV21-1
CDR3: CASSKAPSTGANVLTF
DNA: TGTGCCAGCAGCAAAGCCCCCAGTACTGGGGCCAACGTCCTGACTTTC

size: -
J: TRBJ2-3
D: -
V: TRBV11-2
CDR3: CASSHLTEADTQYF
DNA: TGTGCCAGCAGCCACCTCACAGAAGCAGATACGCAGTATTTT

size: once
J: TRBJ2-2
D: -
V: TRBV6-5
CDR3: CASSWTGVRTGELFF
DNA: TGTGCCAGCAGTTGGACGGGAGTGCGCACCGGGGAGCTGTTTTTT

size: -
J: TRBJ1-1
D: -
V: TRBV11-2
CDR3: CASRPNHGRRIPGTEAFF
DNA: TGTGCCAGCAGACCAAACCATGGACGGAGGATCCCGGGCACTGAAGCTTTCTTT

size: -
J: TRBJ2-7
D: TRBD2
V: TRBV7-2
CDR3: CASSLVALAGKSISYEQYF
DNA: TGTGCCAGCAGCTTAGTGGCTCTAGCGGGCAAATCCATCTCCTACGAGCAGTACTTC

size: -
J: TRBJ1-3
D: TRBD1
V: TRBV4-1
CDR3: CASSQTGGYSGNTIYF
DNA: TGCGCCAGCAGCCAAACAGGGGGCTACTCTGGAAACACCATATATTTT

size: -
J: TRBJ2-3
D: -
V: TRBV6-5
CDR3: CASTEDSSTDTQYF
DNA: TGTGCCAGCACCGAGGACTCCAGCACAGATACGCAGTATTTT

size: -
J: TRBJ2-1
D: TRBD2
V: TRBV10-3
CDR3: CAISESRAGGLVYNEQFF
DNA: TGTGCCATCAGTGAGTCTCGGGCGGGAGGGTTGGTATACAATGAGCAGTTCTTC

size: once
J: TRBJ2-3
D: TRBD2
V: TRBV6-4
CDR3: CASSDSAGGGLAADTQYF
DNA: TGTGCCAGCAGTGACTCGGCGGGGGGGGGACTAGCGGCAGATACGCAGTATTTT